The TCR beta chain described here comes from a study of blood T cell repertoires in COVID-19. The CDR3 covers 14 residues. V gave up 0 bases and J gave up 4 bases, with 10 bases separating them. CDR1 and CDR2 from the germline V gene are SQVTM and ANQGSEA. In the original workflow: Cell counts per sample came from amplifying reference gene primers. Method: immunoSEQ multiplex PCR; TCRdb's copy keeps in-frame clones and lacks some. V and J calls and clone size follow that table, whereas D and trimming were derived from the DNA. The sample has 200,000 to 250,000 clones, more than 65% seen once. The receptor's source is a woman aged 80 or over with acute or convalescent COVID-19. The V gene is TRBV29-1, the J gene TRBJ1-3, with D perhaps TRBD1 (6 bases). Input material: peripheral blood. CDR3 amino acids: CSVEDNRDGNTIYF. CDR3 bases: TGCAGCGTTGAAGATAACAGGGACGGAAACACCATATATTTT.